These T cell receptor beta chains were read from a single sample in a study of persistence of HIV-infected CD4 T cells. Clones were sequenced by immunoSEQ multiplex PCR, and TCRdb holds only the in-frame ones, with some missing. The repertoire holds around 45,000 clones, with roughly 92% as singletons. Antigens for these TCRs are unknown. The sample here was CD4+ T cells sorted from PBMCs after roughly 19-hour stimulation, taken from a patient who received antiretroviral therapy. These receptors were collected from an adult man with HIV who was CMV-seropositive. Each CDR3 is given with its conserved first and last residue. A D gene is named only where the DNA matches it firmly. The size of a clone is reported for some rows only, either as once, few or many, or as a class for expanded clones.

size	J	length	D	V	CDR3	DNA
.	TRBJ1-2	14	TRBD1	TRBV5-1	CASSLEGQGGGYTF	TGCGCCAGCAGCTTGGAGGGACAGGGGGGCGGCTACACCTTC
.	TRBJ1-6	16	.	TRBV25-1	CASSESGSRVVSPLHF	TGTGCCAGCAGTGAAAGTGGCAGCAGGGTCGTTTCACCCCTCCACTTT
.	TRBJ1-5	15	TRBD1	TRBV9	CASSTGTGLVQPQHF	TGTGCCAGCAGCACCGGGACAGGGTTGGTGCAGCCCCAGCATTTT
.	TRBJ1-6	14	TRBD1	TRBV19	CASSTGQGGSPLHF	TGTGCCAGTAGTACGGGACAGGGTGGATCACCCCTCCACTTT
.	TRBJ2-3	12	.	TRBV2	CASSPTGDTQYF	TGTGCCAGCAGTCCGACCGGAGATACGCAGTATTTT
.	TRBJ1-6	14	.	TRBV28	CASAIQGRNSPLHF	TGTGCCAGCGCAATACAGGGACGGAATTCACCCCTCCACTTT
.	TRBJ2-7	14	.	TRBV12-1	CASTPRDYIYEQYF	TGTGCCAGCACCCCCCGGGACTACATTTACGAGCAGTACTTC
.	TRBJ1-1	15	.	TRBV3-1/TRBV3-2	CASTAAGVTNTEAFF	TGTGCCAGCACCGCGGCGGGGGTCACGAACACTGAAGCTTTCTTT
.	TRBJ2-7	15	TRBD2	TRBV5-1	CASGDPSGGRYEQYF	TGCGCCAGCGGGGACCCTTCGGGGGGGCGCTACGAGCAGTACTTC
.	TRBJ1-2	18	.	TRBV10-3	CAISESSLSQTNNYGYTF	TGTGCCATCAGTGAGTCGAGTCTATCTCAGACTAATAACTATGGCTACACCTTC
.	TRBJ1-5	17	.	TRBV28	CASSFSPGHYSNQPQHF	TGTGCCAGCAGTTTTTCGCCGGGACATTATAGCAATCAGCCCCAGCATTTT
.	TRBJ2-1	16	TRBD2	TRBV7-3	CASSLTLAGKDNEQFF	TGTGCCAGCAGCTTAACTCTAGCGGGGAAAGACAATGAGCAGTTCTTC
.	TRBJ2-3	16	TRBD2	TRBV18	CASSPMLAGTTDTQYF	TGTGCCAGCTCACCAATGCTAGCGGGGACCACAGATACGCAGTATTTT
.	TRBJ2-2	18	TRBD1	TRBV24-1	CATSDQTWTGGAPGELFF	TGTGCCACCAGTGATCAAACTTGGACAGGGGGCGCGCCCGGGGAGCTGTTTTTT
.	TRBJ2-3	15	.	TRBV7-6	CASSIGTPATDTQYF	TGTGCCAGCTCTATTGGGACACCAGCCACAGATACGCAGTATTTT
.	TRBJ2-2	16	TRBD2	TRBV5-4	CASSFIKRGSGGELFF	TGTGCCAGCAGCTTCATAAAGCGGGGGTCTGGCGGGGAGCTGTTTTTT
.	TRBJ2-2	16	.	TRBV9	CASSVAGGPPTGELFF	TGTGCCAGCAGCGTAGCCGGGGGGCCCCCCACCGGGGAGCTGTTTTTT
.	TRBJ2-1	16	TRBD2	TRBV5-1	CASSVGGTTSWNEQFF	TGCGCCAGCAGCGTAGGCGGGACTACTTCGTGGAATGAGCAGTTCTTC
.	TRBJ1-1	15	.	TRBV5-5	CASSWSTAPNTEAFF	TGTGCCAGCAGCTGGTCGACAGCGCCGAACACTGAAGCTTTCTTT
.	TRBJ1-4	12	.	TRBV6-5	CASSRTNEKLFF	TGTGCCAGCAGTCGGACTAATGAAAAACTGTTTTTT
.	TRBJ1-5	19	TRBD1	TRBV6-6	CASSPPRVDRGHSNQPQHF	TGTGCCAGCAGTCCCCCCCGTGTGGACAGGGGGCATAGCAATCAGCCCCAGCATTTT
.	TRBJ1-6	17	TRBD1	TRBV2	CASTTEDRIAPNSPLHF	TGTGCCAGCACCACTGAGGACAGGATAGCGCCAAATTCACCCCTCCACTTT
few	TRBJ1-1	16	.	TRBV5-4	CASSRPLGSAGPEAFF	TGTGCCAGCAGCCGACCCCTGGGGTCCGCGGGCCCTGAAGCTTTCTTT
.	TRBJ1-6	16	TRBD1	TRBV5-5	CASSLPTTGMYSPLHF	TGTGCCAGCAGCTTGCCAACGACAGGGATGTATTCACCCCTCCACTTT
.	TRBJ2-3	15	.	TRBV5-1	CASSWVGSSTDTQYF	TGCGCCAGCAGCTGGGTTGGGAGTAGCACAGATACGCAGTATTTT
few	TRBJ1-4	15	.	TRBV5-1	CASSPARSTNEKLFF	TGCGCCAGCAGCCCGGCAAGGAGTACTAATGAAAAACTGTTTTTT
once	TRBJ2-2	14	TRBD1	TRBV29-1	CSVETNRGNGELFF	TGCAGCGTTGAAACGAACAGGGGGAACGGGGAGCTGTTTTTT
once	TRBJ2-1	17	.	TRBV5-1	CASSSGGAPSSYNEQFF	TGCGCCAGCAGCTCCGGAGGGGCACCGAGCTCCTACAATGAGCAGTTCTTC
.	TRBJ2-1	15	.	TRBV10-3	CAISEVAGTLNEQFF	TGTGCCATCAGTGAAGTGGCGGGGACGCTCAATGAGCAGTTCTTC
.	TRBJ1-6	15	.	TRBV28	CASNDDTSDNSPLHF	TGTGCCAGCAATGATGACACGAGTGATAATTCACCCCTCCACTTT
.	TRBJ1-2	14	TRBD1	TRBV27	CASSAGRGPYGYTF	TGTGCCAGCAGTGCGGGGAGGGGGCCCTATGGCTACACCTTC
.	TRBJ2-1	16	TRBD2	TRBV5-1	CASGRTGTSGGNEQFF	TGCGCCAGCGGTCGAACCGGGACTAGCGGGGGCAATGAGCAGTTCTTC
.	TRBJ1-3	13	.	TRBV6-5	CASGAHSGNTIYF	TGTGCCAGCGGGGCTCACTCTGGAAACACCATATATTTT
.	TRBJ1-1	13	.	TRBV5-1	CASSLSRDLEAFF	TGCGCCAGCAGCTTGAGTCGGGACCTTGAAGCTTTCTTT
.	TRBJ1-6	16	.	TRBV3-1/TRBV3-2	CASSQESLGLDSPLHF	TGTGCCAGCAGCCAAGAAAGCCTGGGCCTAGATTCACCCCTCCACTTT
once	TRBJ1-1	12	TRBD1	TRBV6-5	CATSNRGAEAFF	TGTGCCACCAGTAACAGGGGCGCTGAAGCTTTCTTT
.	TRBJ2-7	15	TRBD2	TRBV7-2	CASSLDGTSVYEQYF	TGTGCCAGCAGCTTAGATGGGACTAGTGTCTACGAGCAGTACTTC
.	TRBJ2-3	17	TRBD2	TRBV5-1	CASSLSSGGHMGETQYF	TGCGCCAGCAGCTTGTCTAGCGGGGGTCATATGGGAGAAACGCAGTATTTT
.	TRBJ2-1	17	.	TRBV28	CASSTLGISSYRNEQFF	TGTGCCAGCAGTACTCTGGGGATTAGCTCCTATAGGAATGAGCAGTTCTTC
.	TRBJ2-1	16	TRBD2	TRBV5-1	CASSSTGTSSYNEQFF	TGCGCCAGCTCATCCACCGGGACTAGCTCCTACAATGAGCAGTTCTTC
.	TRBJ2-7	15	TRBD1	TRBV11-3	CASSPGGQGSYEQYF	TGTGCCAGCAGCCCCGGAGGACAGGGATCCTACGAGCAGTACTTC
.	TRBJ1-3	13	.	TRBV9	CASSSAGGNTIYF	TGTGCCAGCAGCTCGGCGGGCGGAAACACCATATATTTT